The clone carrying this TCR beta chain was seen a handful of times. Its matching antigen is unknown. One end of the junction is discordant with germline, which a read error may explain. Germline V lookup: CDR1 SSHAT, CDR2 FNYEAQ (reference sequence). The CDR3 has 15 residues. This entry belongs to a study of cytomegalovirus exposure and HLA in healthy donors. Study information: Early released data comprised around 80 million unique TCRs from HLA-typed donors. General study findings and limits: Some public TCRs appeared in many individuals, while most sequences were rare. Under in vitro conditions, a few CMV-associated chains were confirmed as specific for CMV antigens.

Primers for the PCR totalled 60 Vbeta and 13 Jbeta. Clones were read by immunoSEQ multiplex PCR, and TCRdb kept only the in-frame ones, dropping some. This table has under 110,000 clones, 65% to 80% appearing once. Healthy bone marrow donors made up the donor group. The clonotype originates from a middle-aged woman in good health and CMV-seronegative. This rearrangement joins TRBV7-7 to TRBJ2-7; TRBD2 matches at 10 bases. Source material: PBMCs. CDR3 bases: TGTGCTAGCAGCTTAGCGAGCGGGAGGGCCTACGAGCAGTACTTC. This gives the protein CASSLASGRAYEQYF. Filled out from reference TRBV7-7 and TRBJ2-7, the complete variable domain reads GAGVSQSPRYKVTKRGQDVTLRCDPISSHATLYWYQQALGQGPEFLTYFNYEAQPDKSGLPSDRFSAERPEGSISTLTIQRTEQRDSAMYRCASSLASGRAYEQYFGPGTRLTVT.